These 18 T cell receptor beta chains were sequenced from one sample in a study of T cells in Graves' hyperthyroidism and ophthalmopathy. Amplification targeted TCR beta CDR3 regions from RNA transcripts. An initial round of RT-PCR targeting the TCR CDR3 relied on the HTBI primer set. TCRdb re-called the multiplex PCR reads through MiXCR, storing one row per CDR3 protein. The sample contains about 520,000 distinct CDR3 sequences, less than 25% of which appear only once. Sequencing was done on a sample of blood. These receptors came from a woman between 25 and 40 years old with Graves' ophthalmopathy.

This chain joins TRBV27 and TRBJ2-5; D uncertain. Trimming took off 5 bases at V and 2 bases at J, with 6 bases between the two ends. CDR1 is MNHEY and CDR2 is SMNVEV in the germline V gene (reference sequence). This CDR3 has 12 amino acids. DNA of the CDR3: TGTGCCAGCAGTGACGATCAAGAGACCCAGTACTTC. Protein sequence: CASSDDQETQYF.

In its sample, this clonotype was seen a few times. The chain links TRBV28 to TRBJ1-6; possibly TRBD1 for D (6 bases). Germline V gene lookup returns CDR1 MDHEN and CDR2 SYDVKM. V dropped 7 bases and J dropped 3 bases, with 19 bases sitting between them. The CDR3 has 17 amino acids. The CDR3 loop is CASTPGGARGYNSPLHF. Written as DNA, the CDR3 is TGTGCCAGCACCCCCGGGGGGGCGCGGGGCTATAATTCACCCCTCCACTTT.

This clonotype was counted at least ten times. The chain uses TRBV6-1 and TRBJ1-1; 7 nucleotides agree with TRBD1. Trimming took 6 bases from V and 1 from J; bases not matched to a gene: 5. The CDR3 sequence is 14 residues long. Germline V gene sequence: CDR1 MNHNS, CDR2 SASEGT. CDR3 loop: CASSRQGWNTEAFF. The CDR3, as DNA: TGTGCCAGCAGCCGACAGGGATGGAACACTGAAGCTTTCTTT.

This chain joins TRBV11-1 and TRBJ2-6, with a weak D call TRBD2 (5 bases). The ends were cut back, 11 bases at V and 2 bases at J, with 25 bases in the middle. CDR3 length: 18 residues. Germline CDR1 is SGHAT and CDR2 is FQDESV (reference sequence). CDR3 DNA sequence: TGTGCCGCAAGGAGAGGGCCGCCGGCCGACCCTGGGGCCAACGTCCTGACTTTC. This gives the protein CAARRGPPADPGANVLTF.

This chain joins TRBV12-3 or TRBV12-4 and TRBJ2-5, with D unclear. This CDR3 region has 13 residues. V was cut by 4 bases and J by 4 bases, with 10 bases left in between. CDR3 DNA sequence: TGTGCCAGCAGTTGGAAACCGAGAGAGACCCAGTACTTC. This gives the protein CASSWKPRETQYF.

This clonotype came up many times. The V gene is TRBV27, the J gene TRBJ2-7; D remains ambiguous. This CDR3 region has 14 residues. With 2 bases removed from V and 0 bases from J, the gap between germline ends came to 8 bases. Germline V gene lookup returns CDR1 MNHEY and CDR2 SMNVEV (reference sequence). The CDR3 bases are TGTGCCAGCAGTTTAGGGATTAGCTCCTACGAGCAGTACTTC. It translates to CASSLGISSYEQYF.

This clonotype has more than one count but fewer than ten. This rearrangement joins TRBV7-9 to TRBJ2-7; D remains ambiguous. Trimming took off 5 bases at V and 1 base at J, with 9 bases between the two ends. The germline CDR1 and CDR2 sequences are SEHNR and FQNEAQ (reference sequence). The CDR3 loop spans 13 amino acids. Here the CDR3 DNA reads TGTGCCAGCAGCCCCCGGATGTCCTACGAGCAGTACTTC. As protein: CASSPRMSYEQYF.

This clonotype was counted many times. This sequence joins TRBV27 and TRBJ2-7; TRBD1 or TRBD2 may be the D gene (5 bases each). V lost 3 bases and J 3 bases, leaving 9 bases between the germline ends. Germline V gives CDR1 MNHEY, CDR2 SMNVEV (reference sequence). The CDR3 extends over 13 amino acids. The CDR3: CASSLSGRYEQYF. Here the CDR3 DNA reads TGTGCCAGCAGTTTGTCGGGACGCTACGAGCAGTACTTC.

The table lists this clonotype with many counts. CDR3 in amino acids: CASGDRPFSSNQPQHF. In nucleotides, the CDR3 is TGTGCCAGCGGAGACAGGCCATTTTCTAGCAATCAGCCCCAGCATTTT. The J gene is TRBJ1-5, the V gene TRBV12-3 or TRBV12-4; possible D gene TRBD1, 6 bases. CDR3 size: 16 residues. V lost 8 bases and J 0 bases, leaving 17 bases between the germline ends.

The rearrangement uses TRBV6-1 and TRBJ1-2; D not certain. There are 14 residues in the CDR3. From germline, CDR1 is MNHNS and CDR2 SASEGT. Trimming removed 6 bases from V and 5 bases from J, with 16 bases in between. CDR3 sequence reads: CASRRQGPLYGYTF. CDR3 DNA: TGTGCCAGCAGAAGACAAGGACCCCTTTATGGCTACACCTTC.

This chain connects TRBV12-3 or TRBV12-4 to TRBJ1-2, with 8 positions matching TRBD1. The CDR3 is made up of 15 amino acids. The V segment lost 0 bases and the J segment 8 bases; nucleotides outside the gene matches: 8. The CDR3 spells CASSLAAGGVLGYTF. CDR3 DNA: TGTGCCAGCAGTTTAGCCGCAGGGGGCGTTTTGGGCTACACCTTC.

Comments on this clonotype: A much larger clone sits a single nucleotide away, making a read error possible. The chain employs TRBV19 and TRBJ2-7, with 8 bases fitting TRBD2. The CDR3 totals 15 residues. CDR1 is LNHDA and CDR2 is SQIVND in the germline V gene (reference sequence). The CDR3 here is CATTYGSGGSYEKYF. The CDR3 DNA reads as TGTGCCACCACCTATGGGAGCGGGGGATCCTACGAGAAGTACTTC.

This clonotype was detected a few times. A much larger clone differs by one base, so this may be a read error. The chain is built from TRBV24-1 and TRBJ2-2; a possible D gene is TRBD1 (5 bases). The germline gives CDR1 KGHDR, CDR2 SFDVKD. The CDR3 is 16 residues long. The ends were cut back, 3 bases at V and 4 bases at J, with 14 bases in the middle. Here the CDR3 reads CATSDQGYARTGELFF. The CDR3 DNA follows: TGTGCCACCAGTGATCAGGGCTATGCCCGCACCGGGGAGCTGTTTTTT.

This clonotype was observed at least ten times. Since a much larger clone is just one base distant, this may be a read error. The rearrangement links TRBV7-9 to TRBJ2-7; TRBD1 aligns across 9 bases. Germline CDR1 and CDR2: SEHNR and FQNEAQ (reference sequence). Germline trimming cut 5 bases from V and 5 bases from J; bases unmatched to any gene: 1. CDR3 length equals 12 residues. CDR3 nucleotide sequence: TGTGCCAGCAGCCGGACAGGGGACGAGCAGTACTTC. This codes for CASSRTGDEQYF. The variable domain in full, with the rest retrieved from reference TRBV7-9 and TRBJ2-7, is DTGVSQNPRHKITKRGQNVTFRCDPISEHNRLYWYRQTLGQGPEFLTYFQNEAQLEKSRLLSDRFSAERPKGSFSTLEIQRTEQGDSAMYLCASSRTGDEQYFGPGTRLTVT.

This clonotype was seen a handful of times. V is TRBV14 and J is TRBJ2-2; tentatively, D is TRBD1 (5 bases). The V gene lost 0 bases and the J gene lost 0 bases, with 8 bases spanning the gap. The CDR3 contains 16 residues. Looked up from germline, CDR1 is SGHDN and CDR2 is FVKESK. Here the CDR3 reads CASSQDPGTNTGELFF. Here the CDR3 DNA reads TGTGCCAGCAGCCAAGATCCAGGGACGAACACCGGGGAGCTGTTTTTT.

The V and J genes are TRBV12-3 or TRBV12-4 and TRBJ2-2; D call uncertain. The CDR3 length is 14 residues. Trimming stripped 7 bases from V and 0 bases from J, with 9 bases between. The DNA for the CDR3 is TGTGCCAGCATTTTCGGTTCGAACACCGGGGAGCTGTTTTTT. Its translation is CASIFGSNTGELFF.

With respect to this clonotype: The germline gene is not matched at one end of the junction; a read error may be the cause. The chain uses TRBV6-1 and TRBJ1-1; no firm D call. The germline CDR1 and CDR2 sequences are MNHNS and SASEGT. This CDR3 spans 14 amino acids. As DNA, the CDR3 is TGTGTCAGCAGTCGAGGCGGACCGTACACTGAAGCTTTCTTT. It specifies CVSSRGGPYTEAFF.

In its sample, this clonotype was seen many times. This chain links TRBV19 with TRBJ1-2; D is unresolved. Germline V gene sequence: CDR1 LNHDA, CDR2 SQIVND (reference sequence). The CDR3 is 12 residues long. V shed 4 bases and J shed 8 bases, with 11 bases lying between them. The CDR3: CASSNGLGGYTF. In DNA, the CDR3 is TGTGCCAGTAGTAACGGACTTGGCGGCTACACCTTC.